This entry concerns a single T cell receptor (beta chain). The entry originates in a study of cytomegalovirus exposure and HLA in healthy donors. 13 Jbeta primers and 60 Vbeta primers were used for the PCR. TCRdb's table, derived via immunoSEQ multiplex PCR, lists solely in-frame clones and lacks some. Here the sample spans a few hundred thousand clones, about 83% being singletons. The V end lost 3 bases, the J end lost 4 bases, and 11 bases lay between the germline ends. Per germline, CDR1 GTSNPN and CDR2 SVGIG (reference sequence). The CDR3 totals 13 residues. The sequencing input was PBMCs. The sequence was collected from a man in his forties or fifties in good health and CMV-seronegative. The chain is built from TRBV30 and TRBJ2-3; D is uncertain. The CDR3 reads CAWSESVADTQYF. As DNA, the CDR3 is TGTGCCTGGAGCGAGAGTGTGGCAGATACGCAGTATTTT.